One and the same sample provided the 31 T cell receptor beta chains below, sequenced in a study of blood T cells in healthy people across ages. Alongside a J-beta primer mix, a sample-barcoded 5' primer served in a second PCR lasting roughly 6 to 11 cycles. Using its own MiXCR run on the 5' RACE reads, TCRdb lists one record per CDR3 protein. Of some 1.5 million distinct CDR3 sequences in the sample, 35% to 45% were seen once. Sequencing was performed on blood. The receptors derive from a young woman in good health.

J is TRBJ2-5 and V is TRBV4-2, with D uncertain. The length of the CDR3 is 15 residues. Trimming cost V 0 bases and J 5 bases, with 13 bases left between them. Germline CDR1 reads LGHNA; CDR2 reads YNFKEQ. CDR3 DNA sequence: TGTGCCAGCAGCCAAGATGGACCGAGTGGGGAGACCCAGTACTTC. Translation: CASSQDGPSGETQYF.

This clonotype has more than one count but fewer than ten. J is TRBJ2-1 and V is TRBV3-1; 7 nucleotides align to TRBD2. The J segment lost 2 bases and the V segment lost 4 bases, leaving 8 bases of the junction unmatched. This CDR3 is built from 16 residues. Germline V gene lookup returns CDR1 LGHDT and CDR2 YNNKEL (reference sequence). This chain's CDR3 is CASSLTVGGTYNEQFF. In nucleotides, the CDR3 is TGTGCCAGCAGCCTAACCGTCGGGGGGACCTACAATGAGCAGTTCTTC.

In the case of this clonotype: One end of the junction fails to match germline, which may point to a read error. The V call is TRBV12-3 or TRBV12-4, the J call TRBJ2-7, with TRBD1 matching over 9 bases. The length of the CDR3 is 13 residues. The CDR3 region has the DNA TGTACCAGCTCTCGGACAGGGGCCCACGAGCAGTACTTC. The encoded protein is CTSSRTGAHEQYF.

The J gene is TRBJ2-7, the V gene TRBV12-5, with D tentatively TRBD1 or TRBD2 (6 bases each). The CDR3 length is 14 residues. The germline V gene has CDR1 LGHNT and CDR2 FRNRAP. Between the trimmed V and J ends, which lost 6 bases and 5 bases, there was a span of 17 bases. The CDR3 DNA is TGTGCTAGTGGGCCCGGGACGGGGGCCCACGAGCAGTACTTC. This gives the protein CASGPGTGAHEQYF.

The CDR3 bases are TGTGCCAGCAGCTTACTAGCGGGGACGCTAGATACGCAGTATTTT. Its protein is CASSLLAGTLDTQYF. V is TRBV7-2 and J is TRBJ2-3, with 9 bases fitting TRBD2. V lost 2 bases, J lost 5 bases, and 5 bases stayed unmatched. The length of the CDR3 is 15 residues. Per germline, CDR1 SGHTA and CDR2 FQGNSA.

In its sample, this clonotype was seen a few times. The chain uses TRBV5-4 and TRBJ2-2; D may be TRBD1 (5 bases). CDR1 is SGHNT and CDR2 is YYREEE in the germline V gene (reference sequence). With 4 bases removed from V and 2 bases from J, the gap between germline ends came to 12 bases. The CDR3 runs to 15 residues. The CDR3 DNA sequence: TGTGCCAGCAGCGCAATTAGGGGAAACACCGGGGAGCTGTTTTTT. This gives the protein CASSAIRGNTGELFF.

This clonotype was found many times. This chain connects TRBV7-2 to TRBJ2-5; possible D gene TRBD2, 5 bases. Germline CDR1 and CDR2: SGHTA and FQGNSA. This CDR3 region has 14 residues. The V end was cut by 5 bases, the J end by 0 bases, with 10 bases between. CDR3 bases: TGTGCCAGCAGCCTCGGACTCCACCAAGAGACCCAGTACTTC. Translating it yields CASSLGLHQETQYF.

The CDR3 DNA is TGTGCCAGCAGTTACTGGCAGGGTGGGAACTATGGCTACACCTTC. Its protein product is CASSYWQGGNYGYTF. V and J are TRBV6-5 and TRBJ1-2; TRBD1 might be the D (5 bases). The ends were cut back, 1 base at V and 2 bases at J, with 11 bases in the middle. Looked up from germline, CDR1 is MNHEY and CDR2 is SVGAGI. This CDR3 has 15 amino acids.

This chain uses TRBV6-2 or TRBV6-3 with TRBJ1-2; tentative D call: TRBD1 (6 bases). CDR1 is MNHEY and CDR2 is SVGEGT in the germline V gene. V was clipped by 5 bases and J by 7 bases, with 14 bases between them. The CDR3 length is 13 residues. CDR3 region: CASSDHTGSGYTF. The CDR3 nucleotides are TGTGCCAGCAGTGACCACACAGGGTCTGGCTACACCTTC.

A few counts support this clonotype. The rearrangement uses TRBV4-3 and TRBJ1-1, with D possibly matching TRBD1 (5 bases). V gave up 4 bases and J gave up 7 bases, with 16 bases separating them. Germline V lookup: CDR1 LGHNA, CDR2 YSLEER. This CDR3 has 14 residues. DNA of the CDR3: TGCGCCAGCAGCCCAGCGTGGGGGGGACTTGAAGCTTTCTTT. Translation: CASSPAWGGLEAFF.

As for this clonotype: A much larger clone sits a single nucleotide away, making a read error possible. V gene TRBV7-9 combines with J gene TRBJ1-5; D not resolved. This CDR3 has 15 amino acids. The V end lost 5 bases, the J end lost 2 bases, and 13 bases lay between the germline ends. Germline values: CDR1 SEHNR, CDR2 FQNEAQ (reference sequence). DNA for the CDR3: TGTGCCAGCAGCCAAACAGCGATGGGCAATCAGCCCCAGCATTTT. Amino acids: CASSQTAMGNQPQHF.

This clonotype was seen at least ten times. The chain links TRBV20-1 to TRBJ2-1; D not certain. The V end was cut by 3 bases, the J end by 0 bases, with 6 bases between. The CDR3 covers 13 residues. Germline V gene data show CDR1 as DFQATT and CDR2 as SNEGSKA (reference sequence). Here the CDR3 reads CSARESSYNEQFF. The CDR3 DNA is TGCAGTGCTAGGGAGAGCTCCTACAATGAGCAGTTCTTC.

This sequence joins TRBV27 and TRBJ1-6; D perhaps matches TRBD1 (5 bases). Deletions cut 3 bases from V and 8 bases from J, with 11 bases between. Germline CDR1 reads MNHEY; CDR2 reads SMNVEV (reference sequence). The CDR3 extends over 14 amino acids. DNA for the CDR3: TGTGCCAGCAGTTTGAGCAGGGATTATTCACCCCTCCACTTT. Translating gives CASSLSRDYSPLHF.

Note on this clonotype: A read error is possible here, since a much larger clone lies one base away. The J gene is TRBJ2-5, the V gene TRBV24-1, with a weak D call TRBD1 (5 bases). The CDR3 has 10 residues. Trimming took off 3 bases at V and 13 bases at J, with 8 bases between the two ends. From germline, CDR1 is KGHDR and CDR2 SFDVKD. This chain's CDR3 is CATSDQGTYF. The CDR3 DNA sequence: TGTGCCACCAGTGATCAGGGCACGTACTTC.

The chain carries TRBV4-3 and TRBJ2-3, with 8 nucleotides matching TRBD2. The CDR3 loop spans 17 amino acids. Germline V gene lookup returns CDR1 LGHNA and CDR2 YSLEER. After removal of 1 base from V and 6 bases from J, the junction contained 12 bases not matched to a gene. CDR3: CASSQGRTGGPRDTQYF. DNA of the CDR3: TGCGCCAGCAGCCAAGGTCGAACGGGAGGGCCTCGGGATACGCAGTATTTT.

CDR3 region: CASSPEDIPYEQYF. The CDR3 DNA reads TGTGCCAGCAGCCCAGAGGACATACCCTACGAGCAGTACTTC. The chain has TRBV9 and TRBJ2-7, with D possibly being TRBD1 (5 bases). The germline gives CDR1 SGDLS, CDR2 YYNGEE. The CDR3 consists of 14 residues. The V end lost 4 bases, the J end lost 2 bases, and 13 bases lay between the germline ends. The full variable domain, in which reference TRBV9 and TRBJ2-7 provide the parts outside the CDR3, is DSGVTQTPKHLITATGQRVTLRCSPRSGDLSVYWYQQSLDQGLQFLIQYYNGEERAKGNILERFSAQQFPDLHSELNLSSLELGDSALYFCASSPEDIPYEQYFGPGTRLTVT.

The chain has TRBV24-1 and TRBJ2-7, with D hard to call. CDR1 is KGHDR, CDR2 SFDVKD, per germline. V was pared by 8 bases and J by 0 bases, with 10 bases between. The CDR3 consists of 13 residues. CDR3 coding DNA: TGTGCCACCAACGACGGATCCTCCTACGAGCAGTACTTC. It specifies CATNDGSSYEQYF.

The rearrangement joins TRBV27 to TRBJ2-5, with 7 nucleotides matching TRBD1. The CDR3 runs 12 residues. Germline CDR1 reads MNHEY; CDR2 reads SMNVEV (reference sequence). The V segment lost 5 bases and the J segment 11 bases; nucleotides outside the gene matches: 8. CDR3 in amino acids: CASSTGANEQYF. For the CDR3, the DNA is TGTGCCAGCAGTACAGGGGCCAATGAGCAGTACTTC.

This clonotype was seen a handful of times. V gene TRBV20-1 combines with J gene TRBJ2-3; 11 bases are a match to TRBD2. The CDR3 totals 14 residues. The V gene's germline CDR1 is DFQATT and CDR2 SNEGSKA (reference sequence). CDR3 sequence (DNA): TGCAGCCAACTCTGGGCTAGCGGGAGGGATACGCAGTATTTT. Its translation is CSQLWASGRDTQYF.

This chain uses TRBV20-1 with TRBJ2-1, with D possibly called TRBD1 or TRBD2 (7 bases each). The CDR3 sequence is 14 residues long. Trimming shortened V by 5 bases and J by 8 bases, and 19 bases separated the two germline ends. The germline gives CDR1 DFQATT, CDR2 SNEGSKA (reference sequence). The CDR3 spells CSAWGRGRVDEQFF. The CDR3 DNA reads as TGCAGTGCTTGGGGGAGGGGGCGCGTCGATGAGCAGTTCTTC.

The J gene is TRBJ2-7, the V gene TRBV6-2 or TRBV6-3; 8 nucleotides align to TRBD1. The CDR3 covers 14 residues. From germline, CDR1 is MNHEY and CDR2 SVGEGT. J lost 3 bases, V lost 4 bases, and 5 bases had no gene match. Here the CDR3 DNA reads TGTGCCAGCAGTTCATACAGGGGGATCTACGAGCAGTACTTC. This encodes CASSSYRGIYEQYF.

This chain connects TRBV7-9 to TRBJ2-7, with D unclear. Trimming took 6 bases from V and 0 from J, leaving 18 bases between them. The CDR3 sequence is 16 residues long. Germline CDR1 and CDR2: SEHNR and FQNEAQ (reference sequence). The CDR3 nucleotides are TGTGCCAGCAGTCCTCCAACGCAGTCAACCTCCTACGAGCAGTACTTC. Its protein is CASSPPTQSTSYEQYF. The entire variable domain, with the rest obtained from reference TRBV7-9 and TRBJ2-7, is as follows: DTGVSQNPRHKITKRGQNVTFRCDPISEHNRLYWYRQTLGQGPEFLTYFQNEAQLEKSRLLSDRFSAERPKGSFSTLEIQRTEQGDSAMYLCASSPPTQSTSYEQYFGPGTRLTVT.

The chain is built from TRBV24-1 and TRBJ2-5, with 11 bases aligning to TRBD1. CDR3 length: 16 residues. The ends lost 2 bases at V and 2 bases at J; junction bases unmatched: 3. From germline, CDR1 is KGHDR and CDR2 SFDVKD. This chain's CDR3 is CATSDWGTGGQETQYF. The CDR3 DNA reads as TGTGCCACCAGTGATTGGGGGACAGGGGGTCAAGAGACCCAGTACTTC.

The rearrangement joins TRBV4-1 to TRBJ2-7; D tentatively fits TRBD1 or TRBD2 (6 bases each). Trimming removed 0 bases from V and 3 bases from J, with 12 bases in between. Germline CDR1 MGHRA, CDR2 YSYEKL. The CDR3 length is 15 residues. CDR3 in DNA: TGCGCCAGCAGCCAAGACCACAGGGAGGACTACGAGCAGTACTTC. It translates to CASSQDHREDYEQYF.

At least ten counts were recorded for this clonotype. This chain joins TRBV11-2 and TRBJ2-3; TRBD2 aligns across 7 bases. V gave up 5 bases and J gave up 4 bases; unmatched junction bases: 12. This CDR3 contains 16 residues. The germline gives CDR1 SGHAT, CDR2 FQNNGV. DNA for the CDR3: TGTGCCAGCAGCCGGAGGTGGGGGAGGGCCCCAGATACGCAGTATTTT. Amino acids: CASSRRWGRAPDTQYF. Variable domain in full (rest from reference TRBV11-2 and TRBJ2-3): EAGVAQSPRYKIIEKRQSVAFWCNPISGHATLYWYQQILGQGPKLLIQFQNNGVVDDSQLPKDRFSAERLKGVDSTLKIQPAKLEDSAVYLCASSRRWGRAPDTQYFGPGTRLTVL.

Worth noting for this clonotype: Mismatch with germline at one junction end may stem from a read error. This chain joins TRBV4-1 and TRBJ2-7; possibly TRBD1 for D (5 bases). Germline-derived CDR1 and CDR2 are MGHRA and YSYEKL. This CDR3 has 16 residues. CDR3 coding DNA: TGCGCCGGCAGCCAAAATCGACAGTTCGTAGGAGTCGAGCAGTACTTC. Its protein product is CAGSQNRQFVGVEQYF.

This clonotype came up a few times. CDR3 loop: CASSQDTLEGAYGYTF. The CDR3 nucleotides read TGTGCCAGCAGCCAGGATACCCTCGAGGGGGCCTATGGCTACACCTTC. The chain has TRBV14 and TRBJ1-2, with TRBD1 identical over 7 bases. V trimming: 3 bases; J trimming: 4 bases; junction bases outside the gene matches: 11. This CDR3 has 16 residues. Germline lookup yields CDR1 SGHDN and CDR2 FVKESK. Together with reference TRBV14 and TRBJ1-2, the CDR3 gives the full variable domain: EAGVTQFPSHSVIEKGQTVTLRCDPISGHDNLYWYRRVMGKEIKFLLHFVKESKQDESGMPNNRFLAERTGGTYSTLKVQPAELEDSGVYFCASSQDTLEGAYGYTFGSGTRLTVV.

This sequence joins TRBV11-1 and TRBJ2-1; 8 positions agree with TRBD2. V dropped 6 bases and J dropped 5; count of bases not matched to a gene: 27. This CDR3 has 21 amino acids. Germline V gene sequence: CDR1 SGHAT, CDR2 FQDESV (reference sequence). The CDR3: CASRLNRPGLVRAGKDNEQFF. For the CDR3, the DNA is TGTGCCAGCAGGCTCAATAGGCCGGGACTAGTACGAGCTGGCAAGGACAATGAGCAGTTCTTC. The full variable domain, its missing parts supplied by reference TRBV11-1 and TRBJ2-1, is EAEVAQSPRYKITEKSQAVAFWCDPISGHATLYWYRQILGQGPELLVQFQDESVVDDSQLPKDRFSAERLKGVDSTLKIQPAELGDSAMYLCASRLNRPGLVRAGKDNEQFFGPGTRLTVL.

The V gene is TRBV25-1, the J gene TRBJ1-6; D ambiguous. The CDR3 runs 12 residues. CDR1 MGHDK and CDR2 SYGVNS come from the germline V gene. V dropped 2 bases and J dropped 9 bases, with 5 bases sitting between them. CDR3 coding DNA: TGTGCCAGCAGTGAAAATCGTTCACCCCTCCACTTT. Amino acid sequence: CASSENRSPLHF.

This clonotype has only a few counts. A junction end diverges from the germline sequence, so it may reflect a read error. This chain links TRBV12-3 or TRBV12-4 with TRBJ2-5, with 9 bases aligning to TRBD1. The CDR3 totals 15 residues. Here the CDR3 DNA reads TGTGCCAGCAGTTTATCCTCGACAGGGGGAGAGGCCCAGTACTTC. This translates into CASSLSSTGGEAQYF.

There are a few counts of this clonotype. The J gene is TRBJ2-7, the V gene TRBV2; the match to TRBD2 covers 15 bases. From germline, CDR1 is SNHLY and CDR2 FYNNEI. V dropped 6 bases and J dropped 2; count of bases not matched to a gene: 8. This CDR3 comprises 17 residues. The CDR3 nucleotides read TGTGCCAGCAGCCCGGGACTAGCGGGGGGAACCACCTACGAGCAGTACTTC. The encoded protein is CASSPGLAGGTTYEQYF.